A single sample gave rise to the 11 T cell receptor beta chains below, sequenced in a study of T cell responses to AZD1222 COVID-19 vaccine. TCRdb keeps only in-frame clones here, not all; method: immunoSEQ multiplex PCR. The sample has about 180,000 clones, about 92% seen once. The source was peripheral blood, collected on day 0 of AZD1222 vaccination. The receptors come from an adult in good health.

The gene calls are TRBV3-1 (or the pseudogene TRBV3-2) and TRBJ2-3; D gene uncertain. The germline V gene encodes CDR1 LGHDT and CDR2 YNNKEL (reference sequence). The CDR3 totals 14 residues. The V gene lost 2 bases and the J gene lost 1 base, with 7 bases spanning the gap. CDR3 sequence reads: CASSQSGGTDTQYF. The CDR3 DNA is TGTGCCAGCAGCCAATCGGGCGGCACAGATACGCAGTATTTT.

The CDR3 DNA reads as TGCGCCAGCAGTCAATCTTCAGGTATCAAACAGCCCATCTCTGGAAACACCATATATTTT. Translation gives CASSQSSGIKQPISGNTIYF. This chain uses TRBV23-1 with TRBJ1-3; D is undetermined. TRBV23-1 is given ORF status, its function remaining uncertain. The CDR3 is made up of 20 amino acids. With 0 bases removed from V and 0 bases from J, the gap between germline ends came to 21 bases.

This chain links TRBV18 with TRBJ1-1, with D perhaps matching TRBD1 (5 bases). CDR3 length equals 15 residues. CDR1 is KGHSH and CDR2 is LQKENI in the germline V gene. V was pared by 0 bases and J by 1 base, with 9 bases between. Here the CDR3 DNA reads TGTGCCAGCTCACCACCCGGAGGGACGAACACTGAAGCTTTCTTT. Amino acid sequence: CASSPPGGTNTEAFF.

The chain employs TRBV19 and TRBJ1-4; D remains ambiguous. With 3 bases removed from V and 0 bases from J, the gap between germline ends came to 8 bases. The CDR3 length is 15 residues. Germline V gene data show CDR1 as LNHDA and CDR2 as SQIVND (reference sequence). The CDR3 protein is CASSIPRATNEKLFF. For the CDR3, the DNA is TGTGCCAGTAGTATCCCCCGTGCAACTAATGAAAAACTGTTTTTT.

V gene TRBV9 combines with J gene TRBJ1-5, with unresolved D. Trimming left V 4 bases short and J 6 bases short, with 14 bases between. Germline V gives CDR1 SGDLS, CDR2 YYNGEE. CDR3 length: 14 residues. The CDR3 region has the DNA TGTGCCAGCAGCCCTCAGTTGGGCGGTCAGCCCCAGCATTTT. This translates into CASSPQLGGQPQHF.

The rearrangement uses TRBV19 and TRBJ2-1, with a possible D match to TRBD2 (6 bases). The CDR3 has 15 amino acids. The V gene's germline CDR1 is LNHDA and CDR2 SQIVND (reference sequence). Trimming took off 5 bases at V and 0 bases at J, with 11 bases between the two ends. The DNA for the CDR3 is TGTGCCAGTAGTTTAGCGGTCCGCTCCTACAATGAGCAGTTCTTC. It yields the protein CASSLAVRSYNEQFF.

This rearrangement joins TRBV11-3 to TRBJ2-5, with 9 bases lining up with TRBD1. This CDR3 region has 14 residues. Germline V gene data show CDR1 as SGHNT and CDR2 as YENEEA. V lost 0 bases and J lost 5; bases outside the gene matches: 1. The CDR3 coding sequence is TGTGCCAGCAGCTTAGACGGGACAGGGGAGACCCAGTACTTC. This sequence encodes CASSLDGTGETQYF.

The chain combines TRBV6-2 or TRBV6-3 with TRBJ1-3, with unresolved D. V lost 0 bases to trimming and J lost 0 bases, with 18 bases between them. There are 19 residues in the CDR3. Germline-derived CDR1 and CDR2 are MNHEY and SVGEGT. The CDR3 loop reads CASSYSHLRASLSGNTIYF. CDR3 in DNA: TGTGCCAGCAGTTACTCCCACCTTCGGGCTTCCCTCTCTGGAAACACCATATATTTT.

V is TRBV5-1 and J is TRBJ1-1; TRBD1 matches 8 bases. CDR1 and CDR2 from the germline V gene are SGHRS and YFSETQ. Losses at the gene ends were 0 bases for V and 5 bases for J; bases not matched to a gene: 6. This CDR3 spans 15 amino acids. The CDR3 DNA follows: TGCGCCAGCAGCTTGGAAGGCAGGGGGCAAACTGAAGCTTTCTTT. Translation gives CASSLEGRGQTEAFF.

V gene TRBV20-1 combines with J gene TRBJ2-1; D is unresolved. V lost 3 bases and J lost 5, with 8 bases in between. This CDR3 has 12 amino acids. Germline CDR1 is DFQATT and CDR2 is SNEGSKA (reference sequence). The DNA of the CDR3 is TGCAGTGCTAGTCGTACAAACAATGAGCAGTTCTTC. It specifies CSASRTNNEQFF.

A single count supports this clone. The genes are TRBV4-1 and TRBJ1-2, with D possibly being TRBD1 (6 bases). Germline assignment: CDR1 MGHRA and CDR2 YSYEKL. This CDR3 has 13 amino acids. V was cut by 1 base and J by 4 bases, with 7 bases left in between. CDR3 loop: CASSQVGAYGYTF. The CDR3 DNA reads TGCGCCAGCAGCCAAGTGGGGGCCTATGGCTACACCTTC.